This T cell receptor beta chain was obtained from a study of blood T cells in healthy people across ages. Combining a sample-barcoded 5' primer with a J-beta primer mix, a second PCR ran for roughly 6 to 12 cycles. TCRdb passed the 5' RACE reads through MiXCR, listing each CDR3 protein once. Among 550,000 to 700,000 distinct CDR3 sequences listed, 25% to 30% were seen once. This clonotype was detected only a few times. The sequenced sample was blood. This receptor was identified in a woman between 65 and 79 years old in good health.

This CDR3 reads CASSPGRTEQYF. The CDR3 DNA is TGTGCCAGCTCACCGGGGAGGACCGAGCAGTACTTC. The chain employs TRBV18 and TRBJ2-7, with D possibly TRBD2 on 6 matching bases. Germline V gene data show CDR1 as KGHSH and CDR2 as LQKENI. Deletions cut 3 bases from V and 6 bases from J, with 9 bases between. The CDR3 has 12 amino acids.